These T cell receptor beta chains were read from a single sample in a study of T cells after yellow fever vaccination. Via MiXCR, TCRdb re-called the 5' RACE reads, giving one row per CDR3 protein. The table includes 350,000 to 450,000 distinct CDR3 sequences, 6.2% detected once. Source: PBMCs, taken 5 days after the yellow fever booster vaccination. Receptors originate from a young man who received the YFV17D yellow fever vaccine. Both conserved end residues are part of each CDR3. D genes are given only for firm matches. Clone sizes are given selectively: once, few, many, or a class where the clone is expanded.

D: TRBD1; size: NA; V: TRBV10-2; J: TRBJ2-6; DNA: TGCGCCAGCAGGGACAGGGTTCATGGGTCTGGGGCCAACGTCCTGACTTTC; CDR3: CASRDRVHGSGANVLTF
D: NA; size: few; V: TRBV20-1; J: TRBJ1-2; DNA: TGCAGTGCCCTCTTCGCGCGTAATGGCTACACCTTC; CDR3: CSALFARNGYTF
D: TRBD2; size: many; V: TRBV10-1; J: TRBJ2-1; DNA: TGCGCCAGCTCTTCCGGACTAGCGGGAACCCCAAGGGATGAGCAGTTCTTC; CDR3: CASSSGLAGTPRDEQFF
D: NA; size: many; V: TRBV3-1; J: TRBJ1-1; DNA: TGTGCCAGCAGGTGGGGGAACACTGAAGCTTTCTTT; CDR3: CASRWGNTEAFF
D: TRBD1; size: many; V: TRBV12-3/TRBV12-4; J: TRBJ1-1; DNA: TGTGCCAGCAGTACCCGACAGGGGGGGAACACTGAAGCTTTCTTT; CDR3: CASSTRQGGNTEAFF
D: NA; size: many; V: TRBV29-1; J: TRBJ2-5; DNA: TGCAGCTCGGCCGGGGCCCCCGGGGAGACCCAGTACTTC; CDR3: CSSAGAPGETQYF
D: NA; size: many; V: TRBV7-9; J: TRBJ2-1; DNA: TGTGCCAGCAGCTTAGGGCAGCTCTACGACAATGAGCAGTTCTTC; CDR3: CASSLGQLYDNEQFF
D: TRBD1; size: NA; V: TRBV19; J: TRBJ1-1; DNA: TGTGCCAGTAGTATGGGACAGACGAACACTGAAGCTTTCTTT; CDR3: CASSMGQTNTEAFF
D: NA; size: few; V: TRBV28; J: TRBJ2-6; DNA: TGTGCCAGCCGGTCAGCTGGTCTTGGGGCCAACGTCCTGACTTTC; CDR3: CASRSAGLGANVLTF
D: NA; size: NA; V: TRBV27; J: TRBJ1-4; DNA: TGTGCCAGCAGTTTATCGCGGGGCTCAACGAAACTGTTTTTT; CDR3: CASSLSRGSTKLFF
D: NA; size: few; V: TRBV28; J: TRBJ2-7; DNA: TGTGCCAGCAGCCCCCCCCTGGGCCAGCTAGGGGAGTACGAGCAGTACTTC; CDR3: CASSPPLGQLGEYEQYF
D: NA; size: NA; V: TRBV7-8; J: TRBJ1-1; DNA: TGTGCCAGCAGCTTAGACAGGGTGGGACTGAACACTGAAGCTTTCTTT; CDR3: CASSLDRVGLNTEAFF
D: TRBD2; size: few; V: TRBV16; J: TRBJ2-7; DNA: TGTGCCAGCAGCCAAGGGATTGCGGGAGGGCCGTCTAGGGAGCAGTACTTC; CDR3: CASSQGIAGGPSREQYF
D: TRBD2; size: many; V: TRBV12-3/TRBV12-4; J: TRBJ2-3; DNA: TGTGCCAGCAGCCAGGGACTAGGACGCACAGATACGCAGTATTTT; CDR3: CASSQGLGRTDTQYF
D: TRBD2; size: NA; V: TRBV29-1; J: TRBJ2-7; DNA: TGCAGCGTTGAAACACTAGCGGGAGCTGCCTACGAGCAGTACTTC; CDR3: CSVETLAGAAYEQYF
D: NA; size: many; V: TRBV5-6; J: TRBJ2-5; DNA: TGTGCCAGCAGTTTCAGTTTGTCAGCCCGAGAGACCCAGTACTTC; CDR3: CASSFSLSARETQYF
D: NA; size: few; V: TRBV20-1; J: TRBJ1-6; DNA: TGCAGTGCTAGGCGCGGGACGGAGAATTCACCCCTCCACTTT; CDR3: CSARRGTENSPLHF
D: TRBD2; size: NA; V: TRBV19; J: TRBJ2-1; DNA: TGTGCCAGTAGTCCACGGCTAGCGGGAGGGGGGCCTTACAATGAGCAGTTCTTC; CDR3: CASSPRLAGGGPYNEQFF
D: TRBD1; size: many; V: TRBV29-1; J: TRBJ1-6; DNA: TGCAGCGTCCGGACAGGGGGCGTGGGTTCACCCCTCCACTTT; CDR3: CSVRTGGVGSPLHF
D: NA; size: few; V: TRBV7-2; J: TRBJ1-2; DNA: TGTGCCAGCAGCTTAGTCATAAGGGGCGGCTACACCTTC; CDR3: CASSLVIRGGYTF
D: NA; size: few; V: TRBV20-1; J: TRBJ1-5; DNA: TGCAGTGCTAGAGTAGAGCGGGGTCAGCCCCAGCATTTT; CDR3: CSARVERGQPQHF
D: NA; size: NA; V: TRBV5-1; J: TRBJ2-7; DNA: TGCGCCAGCAGCTCGAACGGGATCTACGAGCAGTACTTC; CDR3: CASSSNGIYEQYF
D: TRBD2; size: NA; V: TRBV12-5; J: TRBJ2-7; DNA: TGTGCTAGTGGAAGGACTAGCTCCTACGAGCAGTACTTC; CDR3: CASGRTSSYEQYF
D: NA; size: many; V: TRBV4-2; J: TRBJ1-5; DNA: TGTGCCAGCAGCCAGGAACAGGCTAGCAATCAGCCCCAGCATTTT; CDR3: CASSQEQASNQPQHF
D: TRBD1; size: few; V: TRBV30; J: TRBJ2-7; DNA: TGTGCCTGGAGAGGTCGGACAGGGAGCTCCTACGAGCAGTACTTC; CDR3: CAWRGRTGSSYEQYF
D: TRBD2; size: few; V: TRBV5-1; J: TRBJ2-2; DNA: TGCGCCAGCAGCCAACGGCGGGGGGTAACACCCGGGGAGCTGTTTTTT; CDR3: CASSQRRGVTPGELFF
D: NA; size: few; V: TRBV7-6; J: TRBJ2-7; DNA: TGTGCCAGCAGCTCCTCTTACTCGCAGTACTTC; CDR3: CASSSSYSQYF
D: NA; size: many; V: TRBV6-2/TRBV6-3; J: TRBJ2-7; DNA: TGTGCCAGCAGAAATGGAGGGGGGGTGGCCTACGAGCAGTACTTC; CDR3: CASRNGGGVAYEQYF
D: NA; size: NA; V: TRBV30; J: TRBJ2-3; DNA: TGTGCCTGGTTAGGGGGTGCCAGAAGCACAGATACGCAGTATTTT; CDR3: CAWLGGARSTDTQYF
D: NA; size: many; V: TRBV9; J: TRBJ2-2; DNA: TGTGCCAGCAGCGTAGGCTTTGACACCGGGGAGCTGTTTTTT; CDR3: CASSVGFDTGELFF
D: NA; size: NA; V: TRBV20-1; J: TRBJ2-5; DNA: TGCAGTGCGGTCTTGGGAGCCCAAGAGACCCAGTACTTC; CDR3: CSAVLGAQETQYF
D: NA; size: many; V: TRBV20-1; J: TRBJ2-7; DNA: TGCAGTGCCTGCTCCTTACGGGATTGCTACGAGCAGTACTTC; CDR3: CSACSLRDCYEQYF
D: NA; size: NA; V: TRBV19; J: TRBJ2-1; DNA: TGTGCCAGTAGTATATTTAAGTCTCCGCGCAATGAGCAGTTCTTC; CDR3: CASSIFKSPRNEQFF
D: TRBD1; size: NA; V: TRBV7-8; J: TRBJ2-7; DNA: TGTGCCAGCAGCTTAGTCCTCAGGGACAGGGGGTTCTACGAGCAGTACTTC; CDR3: CASSLVLRDRGFYEQYF
D: NA; size: few; V: TRBV10-3; J: TRBJ1-1; DNA: TGTGCCATCAAGACAGCCATGAACACTGAAGCTTTCTTT; CDR3: CAIKTAMNTEAFF
D: TRBD1; size: few; V: TRBV19; J: TRBJ2-7; DNA: TGTGCCAGTTTCCGGGACAGGGGGAACGACGAGCAGTACTTC; CDR3: CASFRDRGNDEQYF
D: TRBD2; size: many; V: TRBV12-3/TRBV12-4; J: TRBJ2-3; DNA: TGTGCCAGCAGTTTACGGGGAGGGGATACGCAGTATTTT; CDR3: CASSLRGGDTQYF